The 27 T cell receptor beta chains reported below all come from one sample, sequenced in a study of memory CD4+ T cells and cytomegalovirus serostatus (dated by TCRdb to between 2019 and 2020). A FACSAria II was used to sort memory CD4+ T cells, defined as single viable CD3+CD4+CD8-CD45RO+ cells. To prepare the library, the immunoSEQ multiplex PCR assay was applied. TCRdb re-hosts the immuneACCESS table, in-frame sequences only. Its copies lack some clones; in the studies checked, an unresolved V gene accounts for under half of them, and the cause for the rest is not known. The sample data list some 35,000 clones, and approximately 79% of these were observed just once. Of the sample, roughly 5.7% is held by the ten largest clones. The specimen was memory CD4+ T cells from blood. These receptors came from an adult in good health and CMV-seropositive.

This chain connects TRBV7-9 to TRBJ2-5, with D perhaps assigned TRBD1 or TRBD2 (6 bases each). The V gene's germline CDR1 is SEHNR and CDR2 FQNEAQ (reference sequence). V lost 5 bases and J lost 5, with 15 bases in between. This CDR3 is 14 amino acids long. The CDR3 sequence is CASSPVGGTETQYF. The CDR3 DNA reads TGTGCCAGCAGCCCAGTGGGGGGCACGGAGACCCAGTACTTC.

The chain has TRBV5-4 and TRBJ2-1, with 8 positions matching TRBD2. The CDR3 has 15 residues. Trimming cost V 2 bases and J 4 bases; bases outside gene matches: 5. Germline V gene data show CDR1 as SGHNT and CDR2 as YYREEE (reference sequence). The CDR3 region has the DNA TGTGCCAGCAGCTTCTCAGCGGGAGCTTACAATGAGCAGTTCTTC. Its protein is CASSFSAGAYNEQFF.

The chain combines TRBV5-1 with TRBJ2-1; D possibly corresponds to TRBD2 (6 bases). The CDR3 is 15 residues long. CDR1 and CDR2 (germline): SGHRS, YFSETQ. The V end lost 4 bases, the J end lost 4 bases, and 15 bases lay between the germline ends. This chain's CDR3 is CASSPTGEGYNEQFF. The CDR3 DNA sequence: TGCGCCAGCAGCCCCACGGGGGAAGGTTACAATGAGCAGTTCTTC.

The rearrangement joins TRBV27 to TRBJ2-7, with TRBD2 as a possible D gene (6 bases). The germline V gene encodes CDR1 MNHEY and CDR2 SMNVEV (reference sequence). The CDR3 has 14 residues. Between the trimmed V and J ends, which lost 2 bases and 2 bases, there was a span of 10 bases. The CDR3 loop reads CASSLGRETYEQYF. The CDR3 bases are TGTGCCAGCAGTTTAGGACGGGAGACCTACGAGCAGTACTTC.

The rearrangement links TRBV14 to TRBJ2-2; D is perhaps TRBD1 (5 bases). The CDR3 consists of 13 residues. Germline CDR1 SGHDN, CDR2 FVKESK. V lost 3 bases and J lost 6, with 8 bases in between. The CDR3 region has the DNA TGTGCCAGCAGCCAGCTGGGGCCCGGGGAGCTGTTTTTT. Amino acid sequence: CASSQLGPGELFF.

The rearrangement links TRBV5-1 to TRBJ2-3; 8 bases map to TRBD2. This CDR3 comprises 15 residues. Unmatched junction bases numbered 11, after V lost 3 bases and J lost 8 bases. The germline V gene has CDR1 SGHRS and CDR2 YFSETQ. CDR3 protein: CASSSTSAYGGTQYF. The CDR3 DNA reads TGCGCCAGCAGCTCGACTAGCGCCTATGGCGGTACGCAGTATTTT.

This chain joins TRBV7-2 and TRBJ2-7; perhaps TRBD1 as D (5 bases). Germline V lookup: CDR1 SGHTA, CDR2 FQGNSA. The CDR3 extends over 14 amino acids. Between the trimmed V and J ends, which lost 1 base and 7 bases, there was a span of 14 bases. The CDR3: CASSLDRSRLEQYF. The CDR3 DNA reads TGTGCCAGCAGCTTAGACAGGTCCCGGTTGGAGCAGTACTTC.

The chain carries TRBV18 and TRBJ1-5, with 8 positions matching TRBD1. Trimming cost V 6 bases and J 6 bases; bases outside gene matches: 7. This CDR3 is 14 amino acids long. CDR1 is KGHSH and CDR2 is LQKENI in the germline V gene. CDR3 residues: CASSTGQGIQPQHF. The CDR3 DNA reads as TGTGCCAGCTCGACAGGACAGGGTATTCAGCCCCAGCATTTT.

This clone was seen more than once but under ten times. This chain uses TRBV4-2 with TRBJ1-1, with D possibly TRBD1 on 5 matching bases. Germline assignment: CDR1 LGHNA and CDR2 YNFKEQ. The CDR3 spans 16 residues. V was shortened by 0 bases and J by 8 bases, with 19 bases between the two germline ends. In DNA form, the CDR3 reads TGTGCCAGCAGCCAAGAACCCGGGACCGCCTTTGTAGAAGCTTTCTTT. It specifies CASSQEPGTAFVEAFF.

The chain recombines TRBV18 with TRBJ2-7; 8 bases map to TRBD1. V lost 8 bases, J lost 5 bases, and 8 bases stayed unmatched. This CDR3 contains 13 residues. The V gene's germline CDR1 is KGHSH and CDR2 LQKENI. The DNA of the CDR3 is TGTGCCAGCAAACGAGACAGGGGAGACGAGCAGTACTTC. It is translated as CASKRDRGDEQYF. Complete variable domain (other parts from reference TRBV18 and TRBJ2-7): NAGVMQNPRHLVRRRGQEARLRCSPMKGHSHVYWYRQLPEEGLKFMVYLQKENIIDESGMPKERFSAEFPKEGPSILRIQQVVRGDSAAYFCASKRDRGDEQYFGPGTRLTVT.

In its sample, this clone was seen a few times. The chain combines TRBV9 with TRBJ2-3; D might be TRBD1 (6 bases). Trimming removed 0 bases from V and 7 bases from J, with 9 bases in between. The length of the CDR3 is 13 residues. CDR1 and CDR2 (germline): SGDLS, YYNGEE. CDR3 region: CASSVAWGHTQYF. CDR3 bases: TGTGCCAGCAGCGTAGCTTGGGGGCATACGCAGTATTTT. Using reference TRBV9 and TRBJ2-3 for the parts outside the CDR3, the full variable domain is DSGVTQTPKHLITATGQRVTLRCSPRSGDLSVYWYQQSLDQGLQFLIQYYNGEERAKGNILERFSAQQFPDLHSELNLSSLELGDSALYFCASSVAWGHTQYFGPGTRLTVL.

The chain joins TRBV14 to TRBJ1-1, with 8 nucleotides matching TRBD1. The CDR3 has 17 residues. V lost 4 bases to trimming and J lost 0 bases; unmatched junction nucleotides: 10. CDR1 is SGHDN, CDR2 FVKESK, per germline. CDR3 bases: TGTGCCAGCAGCCGGCCCCGACAGGGGTCGATGAACACTGAAGCTTTCTTT. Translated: CASSRPRQGSMNTEAFF.

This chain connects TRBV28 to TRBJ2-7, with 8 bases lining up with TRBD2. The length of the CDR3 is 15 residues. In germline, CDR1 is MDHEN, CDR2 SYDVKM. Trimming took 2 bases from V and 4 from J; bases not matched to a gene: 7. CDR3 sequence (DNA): TGTGCCAGCAGTTTAAAGACTAGCGCCCGTTACGAGCAGTACTTC. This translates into CASSLKTSARYEQYF.

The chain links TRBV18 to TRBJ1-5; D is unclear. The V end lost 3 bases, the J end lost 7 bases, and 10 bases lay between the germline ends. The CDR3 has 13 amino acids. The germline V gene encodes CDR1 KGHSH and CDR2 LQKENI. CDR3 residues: CASSPDQQQPQHF. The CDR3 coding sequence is TGTGCCAGCTCACCTGACCAGCAGCAGCCCCAGCATTTT.

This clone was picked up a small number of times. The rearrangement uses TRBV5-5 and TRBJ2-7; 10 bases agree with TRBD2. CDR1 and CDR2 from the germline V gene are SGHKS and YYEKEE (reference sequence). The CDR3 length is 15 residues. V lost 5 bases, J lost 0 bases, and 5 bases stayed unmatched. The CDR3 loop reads CASSSLAGASYEQYF. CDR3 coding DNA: TGTGCCAGCAGTTCTCTAGCGGGAGCCTCCTACGAGCAGTACTTC. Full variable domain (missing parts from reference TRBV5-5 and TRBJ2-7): DAGVTQSPTHLIKTRGQQVTLRCSPISGHKSVSWYQQVLGQGPQFIFQYYEKEERGRGNFPDRFSARQFPNYSSELNVNALLLGDSALYLCASSSLAGASYEQYFGPGTRLTVT.

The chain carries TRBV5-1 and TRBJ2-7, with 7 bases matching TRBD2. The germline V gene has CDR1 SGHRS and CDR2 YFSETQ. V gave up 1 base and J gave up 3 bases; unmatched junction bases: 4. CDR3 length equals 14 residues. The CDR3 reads CASSLYPGGYEQYF. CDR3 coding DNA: TGCGCCAGCAGCTTGTATCCGGGAGGCTACGAGCAGTACTTC.

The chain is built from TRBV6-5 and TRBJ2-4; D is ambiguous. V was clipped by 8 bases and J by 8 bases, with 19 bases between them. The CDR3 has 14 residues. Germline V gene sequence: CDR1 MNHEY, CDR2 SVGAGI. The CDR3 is CASSSSLGPDIQYF. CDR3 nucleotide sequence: TGTGCCAGCTCAAGTAGCCTTGGACCAGACATTCAGTACTTC.

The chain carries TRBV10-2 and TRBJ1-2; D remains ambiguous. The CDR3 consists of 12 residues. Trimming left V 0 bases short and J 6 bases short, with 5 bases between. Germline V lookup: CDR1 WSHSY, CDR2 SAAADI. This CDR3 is CASSESWDGYTF. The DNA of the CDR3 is TGCGCCAGCAGTGAGTCGTGGGATGGCTACACCTTC.

CDR3 in amino acids: CASSPGTGSPQDYNEQFF. In nucleotides, the CDR3 is TGTGCCAGCAGCCCCGGGACAGGGTCTCCCCAAGACTACAATGAGCAGTTCTTC. J is TRBJ2-1 and V is TRBV11-3; 9 bases agree with TRBD1. CDR3 length equals 18 residues. Unmatched junction bases numbered 14, after V lost 5 bases and J lost 3 bases. The germline gives CDR1 SGHNT, CDR2 YENEEA. The variable domain in full, with the rest retrieved from reference TRBV11-3 and TRBJ2-1, is EAGVVQSPRYKIIEKKQPVAFWCNPISGHNTLYWYLQNLGQGPELLIRYENEEAVDDSQLPKDRFSAERLKGVDSTLKIQPAELGDSAVYLCASSPGTGSPQDYNEQFFGPGTRLTVL.

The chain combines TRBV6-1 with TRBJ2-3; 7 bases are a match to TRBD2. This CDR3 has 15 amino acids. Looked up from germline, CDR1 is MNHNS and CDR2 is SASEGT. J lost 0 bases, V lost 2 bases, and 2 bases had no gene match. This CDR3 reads CASSESAGSTDTQYF. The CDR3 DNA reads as TGTGCCAGCAGTGAATCAGCGGGGAGCACAGATACGCAGTATTTT.

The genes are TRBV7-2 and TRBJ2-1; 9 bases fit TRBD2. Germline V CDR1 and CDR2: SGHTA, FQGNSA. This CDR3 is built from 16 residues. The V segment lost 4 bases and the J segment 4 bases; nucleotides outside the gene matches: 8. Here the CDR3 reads CASSSQTSGAYNEQFF. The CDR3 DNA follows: TGTGCCAGCAGCTCACAGACTAGCGGAGCTTACAATGAGCAGTTCTTC.

The CDR3 DNA reads TGTGCCAGCAGCTTGGTGGGGGGAAGCAACTATGGCTACACCTTC. Translated, it gives CASSLVGGSNYGYTF. The V call is TRBV5-6, the J call TRBJ1-2; tentatively, D is TRBD1 (5 bases). Per germline, CDR1 SGHDT and CDR2 YYEEEE. Trimming shortened V by 0 bases and J by 2 bases, and 11 bases separated the two germline ends. CDR3 size: 15 residues. Combining the CDR3 with reference TRBV5-6 and TRBJ1-2 gives the whole variable domain DAGVTQSPTHLIKTRGQQVTLRCSPKSGHDTVSWYQQALGQGPQFIFQYYEEEERQRGNFPDRFSGHQFPNYSSELNVNALLLGDSALYLCASSLVGGSNYGYTFGSGTRLTVV.

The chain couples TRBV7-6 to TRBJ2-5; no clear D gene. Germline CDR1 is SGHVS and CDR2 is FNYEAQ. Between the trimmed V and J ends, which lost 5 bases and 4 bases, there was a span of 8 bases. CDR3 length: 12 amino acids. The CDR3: CASSPRTETQYF. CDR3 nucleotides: TGTGCCAGCAGCCCAAGGACAGAGACCCAGTACTTC. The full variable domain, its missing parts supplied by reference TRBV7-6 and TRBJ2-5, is GAGVSQSPRYKVTKRGQDVALRCDPISGHVSLYWYRQALGQGPEFLTYFNYEAQQDKSGLPNDRFSAERPEGSISTLTIQRTEQRDSAMYRCASSPRTETQYFGPGTRLLVL.

The CDR3 sequence is CASSASWTAGSTEAFF. As DNA, the CDR3 is TGTGCCAGCAGTGCCTCTTGGACCGCCGGGAGCACTGAAGCTTTCTTT. This chain joins TRBV6-1 and TRBJ1-1; D unresolved. CDR3 length: 16 residues. Trimming removed 4 bases from V and 4 bases from J, with 19 bases in between. CDR1 is MNHNS and CDR2 is SASEGT in the germline V gene.

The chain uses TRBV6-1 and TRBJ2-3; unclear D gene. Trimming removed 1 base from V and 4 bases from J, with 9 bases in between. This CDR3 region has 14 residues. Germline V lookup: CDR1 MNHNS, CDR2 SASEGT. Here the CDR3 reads CASSEGGFSDTQYF. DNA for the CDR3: TGTGCCAGCAGTGAAGGGGGTTTTTCAGATACGCAGTATTTT.

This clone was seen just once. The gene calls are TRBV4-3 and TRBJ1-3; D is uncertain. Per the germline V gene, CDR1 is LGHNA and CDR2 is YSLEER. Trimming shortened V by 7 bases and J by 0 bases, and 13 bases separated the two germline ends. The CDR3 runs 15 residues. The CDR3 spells CASKDNSASGNTIYF. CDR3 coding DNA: TGCGCCAGCAAAGACAACAGCGCCTCTGGAAACACCATATATTTT.

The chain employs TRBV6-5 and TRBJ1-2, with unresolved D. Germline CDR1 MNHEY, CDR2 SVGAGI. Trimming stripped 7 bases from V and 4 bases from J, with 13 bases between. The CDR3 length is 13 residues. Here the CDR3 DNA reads TGTGCCAGCACCCCTCGCCTTGGCTATGGCTACACCTTC. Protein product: CASTPRLGYGYTF.